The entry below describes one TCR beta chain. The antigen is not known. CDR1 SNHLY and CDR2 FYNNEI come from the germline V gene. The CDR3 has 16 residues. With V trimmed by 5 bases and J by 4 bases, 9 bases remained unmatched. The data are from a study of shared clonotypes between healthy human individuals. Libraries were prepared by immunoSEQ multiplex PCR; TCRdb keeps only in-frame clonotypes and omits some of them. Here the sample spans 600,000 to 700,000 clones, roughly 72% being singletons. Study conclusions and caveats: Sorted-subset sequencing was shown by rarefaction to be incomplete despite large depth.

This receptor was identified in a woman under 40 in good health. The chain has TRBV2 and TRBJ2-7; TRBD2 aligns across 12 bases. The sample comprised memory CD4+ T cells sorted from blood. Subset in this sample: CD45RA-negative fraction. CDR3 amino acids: CASSHSTSGGEYEQYF. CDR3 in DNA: TGTGCCAGCAGTCACTCGACTAGCGGGGGAGAGTACGAGCAGTACTTC.